This T cell receptor (beta chain) originates from a study of T cells in Graves' hyperthyroidism and ophthalmopathy. There are a few counts of this clonotype. Trimming took 3 bases from V and 4 from J, leaving 14 bases between them. The CDR3 sequence is 15 residues long. The germline V gene has CDR1 KGHDR and CDR2 SFDVKD. The study enrolled patients aged 18 to 65 with newly diagnosed hyperthyroidism of under 2 months' duration. For the diagnoses, clinical symptoms, serum thyroxine and TRAb, thyroid ultrasound and orbital computed tomography were used. TCR beta CDR3 region amplification was performed from RNA transcripts. The HTBI primer set served for first-round RT-PCR of the TCR CDR3. MiXCR, applied by TCRdb to the multiplex PCR reads, yields one record per CDR3 protein. The sample lists around 700,000 distinct CDR3 sequences, 35% occurring once.

This chain connects TRBV24-1 to TRBJ1-2; no clear D gene. The receptor comes from a woman in her forties with Graves' hyperthyroidism. Sequencing was carried out using blood. CDR3 amino acids: CATSDGGRGSYGYTF. CDR3 coding DNA: TGTGCCACCAGTGATGGAGGACGCGGATCCTATGGCTACACCTTC.